Listed below are T cell receptor beta chains from one sample, sequenced in a study of CD8 T cells in Susac syndrome. MiXCR was run by TCRdb on the immunoSEQ multiplex PCR reads, yielding one entry per CDR3 protein. Of approximately 210,000 distinct CDR3 sequences in the sample, 95% were seen once. Sequencing was done on a sample of CD4+ T cells from PBMCs. The source of these receptors is a human donor with multiple sclerosis. Both conserved end residues are part of each CDR3. A D gene is named only where the DNA matches it firmly.

j_gene	d_gene	v_gene	CDR3aa
TRBJ1-4	-	TRBV29-1	CSVDFLGGEKLFF
TRBJ2-3	-	TRBV24-1	CATRSGASDTQYF
TRBJ2-3	-	TRBV7-2	CASSLALVTDTQYF
TRBJ2-5	TRBD1	TRBV5-1	CASSRDRAANPQETQYF
TRBJ1-2	-	TRBV20-1	CSARDKGVRYGYTF
TRBJ1-1	-	TRBV2	CASSITRQNTEAFF
TRBJ2-1	-	TRBV12-5	CASGLTPASNEQFF
TRBJ2-4	-	TRBV9	CASSVGRVGNIQYF
TRBJ1-3	-	TRBV7-2	CASSLVRSGNTIYF
TRBJ1-4	-	TRBV7-8	CASSDTTVNEKLFF
TRBJ2-1	-	TRBV20-1	CSARDSGRNEQFF
TRBJ1-2	TRBD1	TRBV16	CASSQSPGGEYGYTF
TRBJ2-5	TRBD1	TRBV4-1	CASSQVGTGRFGETQYF
TRBJ2-7	-	TRBV11-2	CASSLTQSYEQYF
TRBJ2-1	-	TRBV20-1	CSARLPGLYNEQFF
TRBJ1-6	-	TRBV7-3	CASSLQGNSPLHF
TRBJ2-6	-	TRBV2	CASSRGRSGANVLTF
TRBJ2-5	-	TRBV11-3	CASSPAAEETQYF
TRBJ2-5	-	TRBV20-1	CSARVAGTGETQYF
TRBJ2-1	-	TRBV20-1	CSASYSLVGENEQFF
TRBJ1-1	-	TRBV27	CASSWGAMNTEAFF
TRBJ2-6	-	TRBV19	CASSVTRAGGANVLTF
TRBJ1-2	TRBD1	TRBV5-1	CASSSETGASLYGYTF
TRBJ2-1	TRBD2	TRBV5-1	CASSPPFGGGAGEQFF
TRBJ2-6	-	TRBV3-1	CASSQLINGGGANVLTF
TRBJ2-5	TRBD2	TRBV12-3/TRBV12-4	CASTGTTHVETQYF
TRBJ2-5	TRBD1	TRBV4-1	CASSPPGQLQETQYF
TRBJ2-5	-	TRBV29-1	CSAQDATATQYF
TRBJ1-2	-	TRBV25-1	CASSSPVGLGYTF
TRBJ1-1	-	TRBV7-9	CASSLDLAPATEAFF
TRBJ2-5	TRBD1	TRBV9	CASSPRGQIPAETQYF
TRBJ2-4	-	TRBV12-3/TRBV12-4	CASSVSRTGRDIQYF
TRBJ2-1	TRBD1	TRBV20-1	CSAGTGRVNEQFF
TRBJ2-4	-	TRBV28	CASTLGEAKNIQYF
TRBJ2-1	-	TRBV27	CATTRVMGYNEQFF
TRBJ2-3	-	TRBV5-1	CASSFGLVASDTQYF
TRBJ2-5	TRBD2	TRBV29-1	CSAGTSGGYQETQYF
TRBJ2-7	-	TRBV30	CATGALYEQYF
TRBJ2-5	-	TRBV3-1	CASSPWQETQYF
TRBJ2-1	-	TRBV24-1	CATGYNEQFF
TRBJ1-1	-	TRBV12-3/TRBV12-4	CASSSQGGKAFF
TRBJ2-7	-	TRBV15	CATSTRDFHEQYF
TRBJ2-1	TRBD1	TRBV3-1	CASSQPMRPGTGHNEQFF
TRBJ2-3	-	TRBV28	CASSSMNTQYF
TRBJ2-1	TRBD2	TRBV20-1	CSARILVGGAYNEQFF
TRBJ2-7	-	TRBV20-1	CSARQYSYEQYF
TRBJ2-7	TRBD2	TRBV2	CASRILAGGTYEQYF
TRBJ1-5	TRBD1	TRBV20-1	CSALDRGNQPQHF
TRBJ1-2	-	TRBV29-1	CSVVGNADVGYTF